This T cell receptor (beta chain) was recorded in a study of cytomegalovirus exposure and HLA in healthy donors. Turning to the study itself: Unique TCR beta sequences numbering 95 million to 130 million came from 150 million to 200 million T cells in an earlier analysis. Study outcomes and limitations: An Asian-associated ancestry cluster reportedly showed fewer N-insertions than the approximately 660-donor mean in a later analysis. TCR beta V- and J-gene trimming was later associated with a missense DCLRE1C variant.

CDR1 is SEHNR, CDR2 FQNEAQ, per germline (reference sequence). The CDR3 consists of 12 residues. V shed 5 bases and J shed 6 bases, with 9 bases lying between them. The PCR ran on 60 Vbeta and 13 Jbeta primers. The method was immunoSEQ multiplex PCR; TCRdb's version includes in-frame clones alone and lacks a portion of them. The data contain about 150,000 clones, 74% of them singletons. The donors (healthy individuals) were bone marrow donors. About this clone: Its antigen is currently unknown.

The J gene is TRBJ2-3, the V gene TRBV7-9, with D possibly being TRBD1 (5 bases). The sequencing sample was made of PBMCs. The receptor comes from a young man in good health and CMV-seronegative. In DNA, the CDR3 is TGTGCCAGCAGCCTACCAGGGGATACGCAGTATTTT. It codes for CASSLPGDTQYF.